These 8 T cell receptor beta chains came from one sample sequenced in a study of neurological immune-mediated disorders. TCRdb itself ran the 5' RACE reads through MiXCR, one entry per CDR3 protein. This table has 75,000 to 80,000 distinct CDR3 sequences, around 4.6% appearing once. Source material: PBMCs. These TCRs come from a woman aged 25 to 39 with multiple sclerosis.

This clonotype appeared many times. The CDR3 region has the DNA TGCAGTGCTAGAGATCACAGGGGGCACACTGAAGCTTTCTTT. The encoded protein is CSARDHRGHTEAFF. This rearrangement joins TRBV20-1 to TRBJ1-1, with 9 nucleotides matching TRBD1. The ends lost 0 bases at V and 3 bases at J; junction bases unmatched: 2. The CDR3 length is 14 residues. Germline V CDR1 and CDR2: DFQATT, SNEGSKA (reference sequence).

This clonotype was observed at least ten times. The chain is built from TRBV20-1 and TRBJ2-1, with D possibly being TRBD2 (7 bases). Trimming took 5 bases from V and 6 from J, leaving 11 bases between them. The germline V gene has CDR1 DFQATT and CDR2 SNEGSKA (reference sequence). The CDR3 has 12 residues. The CDR3 region has the DNA TGCAGTGCTTTGGGGGGGCGCAATGAGCAGTTCTTC. Amino acid sequence: CSALGGRNEQFF.

This clonotype was detected many times. The chain has TRBV3-1 and TRBJ2-5, with D unresolved. The CDR3 loop spans 14 amino acids. Trimming removed 0 bases at V and 0 bases at J, with 5 bases between. CDR1 is LGHDT, CDR2 YNNKEL, per germline (reference sequence). The CDR3 sequence: CASSQDSDQETQYF. The CDR3 DNA reads TGTGCCAGCAGCCAAGATTCCGACCAAGAGACCCAGTACTTC.

In its sample, this clonotype was seen many times. The J gene is TRBJ2-3, the V gene TRBV7-6; 7 bases line up with TRBD1. J was trimmed by 2 bases and V by 5 bases; bases with no gene match: 10. This CDR3 is built from 16 residues. The germline V gene has CDR1 SGHVS and CDR2 FNYEAQ. The CDR3 sequence: CASSPSDRVATDTQYF. The CDR3 DNA is TGTGCCAGCAGCCCCTCAGACAGGGTAGCCACAGATACGCAGTATTTT. The full variable domain, in which reference TRBV7-6 and TRBJ2-3 provide the parts outside the CDR3, is GAGVSQSPRYKVTKRGQDVALRCDPISGHVSLYWYRQALGQGPEFLTYFNYEAQQDKSGLPNDRFSAERPEGSISTLTIQRTEQRDSAMYRCASSPSDRVATDTQYFGPGTRLTVL.

V usage is TRBV5-1 and J usage is TRBJ2-3; D is perhaps TRBD2 (5 bases). The CDR3 contains 14 residues. V lost 4 bases and J 2 bases, leaving 11 bases between the germline ends. Germline V lookup: CDR1 SGHRS, CDR2 YFSETQ. The CDR3 nucleotides are TGCGCCAGCAGCCTGGACTCAACCACAGATACGCAGTATTTT. Protein: CASSLDSTTDTQYF.

On this clonotype: A read error is possible here, since a much larger clone lies one base away. The chain uses TRBV12-3 or TRBV12-4 and TRBJ1-4; D perhaps matches TRBD1 (5 bases). V was cut by 10 bases and J by 8 bases, with 20 bases left in between. The CDR3 length is 14 residues. The CDR3 DNA sequence: TGTGCCAACAGGCTCGGAGGGGTGAGAGAAAAACTGTTTTTT. As protein: CANRLGGVREKLFF.

This chain uses TRBV19 with TRBJ1-1; the D gene is possibly TRBD1 (6 bases). Per the germline V gene, CDR1 is LNHDA and CDR2 is SQIVND (reference sequence). The V and J ends lost 7 bases and 4 bases respectively, with 13 bases between them. The CDR3 totals 13 residues. The CDR3 DNA sequence: TGTGCCAGTAACTCTTGGACAGTCACTGAAGCTTTCTTT. This codes for CASNSWTVTEAFF.

This clonotype has ten or more counts. The rearrangement links TRBV5-6 to TRBJ1-4, with D tentatively TRBD1 (5 bases). Germline lookup yields CDR1 SGHDT and CDR2 YYEEEE. The CDR3 has 13 amino acids. Trimming took off 4 bases at V and 3 bases at J, with 7 bases between the two ends. CDR3 sequence reads: CASSEQANEKLFF. For the CDR3, the DNA is TGTGCCAGCAGCGAACAGGCTAATGAAAAACTGTTTTTT.